These 7 T cell receptor beta chains were sequenced from one sample in a study of shared clonotypes between healthy human individuals. The repertoire was sequenced with immunoSEQ multiplex PCR; TCRdb's copy has only in-frame clones and lacks some. The table shows more than 850,000 clones, with around 78% occurring only once. Sequenced: memory CD4+ T cells from PBMCs. Subset meaning: CD45RA-negative fraction. The receptors here all came from a man between 18 and 35 years old in good health. Some clones in this sample may be carry-over from other donors' samples.

Comment on this clone: The junction does not match germline at one end; this may be a read error. This chain links TRBV7-9 with TRBJ1-3; D gene ambiguous. The V gene's germline CDR1 is SEHNR and CDR2 FQNEAQ (reference sequence). The CDR3 extends over 12 amino acids. CDR3 loop: CASSLQRERPNF. The CDR3 region has the DNA TGTGCCAGCAGCTTACAAAGAGAACGACCTAATTTT. Complete variable domain (other parts from reference TRBV7-9 and TRBJ1-3): DTGVSQNPRHKITKRGQNVTFRCDPISEHNRLYWYRQTLGQGPEFLTYFQNEAQLEKSRLLSDRFSAERPKGSFSTLEIQRTEQGDSAMYLCASSLQRERPNFGEGSWLTVV.

CDR3 residues: CASSVEAGVRADTQYF. CDR3 coding DNA: TGTGCCAGCAGTGTGGAAGCGGGAGTACGGGCAGATACGCAGTATTTT. This chain uses TRBV2 with TRBJ2-3, with TRBD2 identical over 8 bases. CDR1 is SNHLY, CDR2 FYNNEI, per germline. This CDR3 contains 16 residues. The J segment lost 4 bases and the V segment lost 4 bases, leaving 10 bases of the junction unmatched.

The V gene is TRBV4-3, the J gene TRBJ1-1; D gene unclear. CDR3 length: 15 residues. V dropped 1 base and J dropped 5 bases, with 14 bases sitting between them. CDR1 and CDR2 from the germline V gene are LGHNA and YSLEER. In DNA form, the CDR3 reads TGCGCCAGCAGCCAAGGTCTGGCAATGGGGACTGAAGCTTTCTTT. It encodes CASSQGLAMGTEAFF.

This clone was counted a few times. The V call is TRBV11-2, the J call TRBJ2-7; D is ambiguous. CDR3 length equals 11 residues. The germline V gene has CDR1 SGHAT and CDR2 FQNNGV. V was clipped by 1 base and J by 6 bases, with 4 bases between them. The DNA of the CDR3 is TGTGCCAGCAGCTTAGCTGGCGAGCAGTACTTC. This translates into CASSLAGEQYF. The entire variable domain, with the rest obtained from reference TRBV11-2 and TRBJ2-7, is as follows: EAGVAQSPRYKIIEKRQSVAFWCNPISGHATLYWYQQILGQGPKLLIQFQNNGVVDDSQLPKDRFSAERLKGVDSTLKIQPAKLEDSAVYLCASSLAGEQYFGPGTRLTVT.

V is TRBV15 and J is TRBJ1-4; D is ambiguous. V was shortened by 6 bases and J by 2 bases, with 16 bases between the two germline ends. CDR3 length: 16 residues. The germline CDR1 and CDR2 sequences are LNHNV and YYDKDF (reference sequence). The CDR3 nucleotides are TGTGCCACCAGTAAAGATTGGACCCGGACTAATGAAAAACTGTTTTTT. It is translated as CATSKDWTRTNEKLFF.

The chain joins TRBV28 to TRBJ1-4; TRBD1 matches 7 bases. V was clipped by 3 bases and J by 8 bases; unmatched bases: 6. Germline V gene lookup returns CDR1 MDHEN and CDR2 SYDVKM. The CDR3 is 14 residues long. CDR3 sequence reads: CASSFMAGGEKLFF. CDR3 in DNA: TGTGCCAGCAGTTTTATGGCAGGGGGGGAAAAACTGTTTTTT.

Notes on this clone: The same CDR3 is also encoded by other DNA sequences in this sample. This chain joins TRBV5-1 and TRBJ1-3; D gene ambiguous. CDR1 is SGHRS, CDR2 YFSETQ, per germline. Trimming stripped 0 bases from V and 0 bases from J, with 4 bases between. The CDR3 has 14 amino acids. This chain's CDR3 is CASSLASSGNTIYF. The CDR3 nucleotides are TGCGCCAGCAGCTTGGCCTCCTCTGGAAACACCATATATTTT.